The 13 T cell receptor beta chains in this list originate from one sample, sequenced in a study of blood T cell repertoires in COVID-19. Data came from immunoSEQ multiplex PCR; TCRdb stores just in-frame clones and leaves some out. The sample lists 53,000 or so clones; 70% to 90% were seen once. The sequencing input was peripheral blood. The origin of the receptors is a man aged 65-85 years with active COVID-19.

The V gene is TRBV7-2, the J gene TRBJ2-1; D is unclear. Germline V gene lookup returns CDR1 SGHTA and CDR2 FQGNSA. V was shortened by 2 bases and J by 2 bases, with 7 bases between the two germline ends. CDR3 size: 14 residues. CDR3 sequence: CASSLLAAYNEQFF. The CDR3 bases are TGTGCCAGCAGCTTACTCGCGGCCTACAATGAGCAGTTCTTC. Variable domain in full (rest from reference TRBV7-2 and TRBJ2-1): GAGVSQSPSNKVTEKGKDVELRCDPISGHTALYWYRQSLGQGLEFLIYFQGNSAPDKSGLPSDRFSAERTGGSVSTLTIQRTQQEDSAVYLCASSLLAAYNEQFFGPGTRLTVL.

J is TRBJ1-1 and V is TRBV4-1; 9 bases agree with TRBD1. The CDR3 runs 16 residues. After removal of 2 bases from V and 1 base from J, the junction contained 5 bases not matched to a gene. Per the germline V gene, CDR1 is MGHRA and CDR2 is YSYEKL. CDR3 sequence: CASSQLMTGGNTEAFF. DNA of the CDR3: TGCGCCAGCAGCCAACTAATGACAGGGGGGAACACTGAAGCTTTCTTT.

The gene calls are TRBV7-6 and TRBJ1-4, with unresolved D. The germline gives CDR1 SGHVS, CDR2 FNYEAQ. The CDR3 covers 15 residues. V dropped 5 bases and J dropped 3 bases, with 13 bases sitting between them. The CDR3 sequence: CASSPNLGANEKLFF. In nucleotides, the CDR3 is TGTGCCAGCAGCCCAAACCTAGGTGCTAATGAAAAACTGTTTTTT.

This clone has only a few counts. The rearrangement links TRBV24-1 to TRBJ2-7; 11 positions match TRBD1. The junction had 3 bases not matched to a gene; V was cut back by 2 bases and J by 1 base. Germline V gene sequence: CDR1 KGHDR, CDR2 SFDVKD. This CDR3 is built from 16 residues. CDR3 sequence: CATSDSGTGGSYEQYF. As DNA, the CDR3 is TGTGCCACCAGTGATTCCGGGACAGGGGGTTCCTACGAGCAGTACTTC.

The chain couples TRBV15 to TRBJ2-7, with TRBD1 matching over 8 bases. After removal of 3 bases from V and 3 bases from J, the junction contained 13 bases not matched to a gene. Germline-derived CDR1 and CDR2 are LNHNV and YYDKDF (reference sequence). There are 17 residues in the CDR3. The CDR3 spells CATSSTRSGTGSYEQYF. Written as DNA, the CDR3 is TGTGCCACCAGCAGTACGCGAAGTGGGACAGGTAGCTACGAGCAGTACTTC.

CDR3 sequence (DNA): TGCGCCAGCAGCCGAAGGGGACAGGACGACGAGCAGTACTTC. This sequence encodes CASSRRGQDDEQYF. The chain uses TRBV5-1 and TRBJ2-7; 8 nucleotides align to TRBD1. V was clipped by 4 bases and J by 5 bases; unmatched bases: 8. Germline V lookup: CDR1 SGHRS, CDR2 YFSETQ. This CDR3 comprises 14 residues.

V usage is TRBV27 and J usage is TRBJ2-7; 7 bases agree with TRBD1. Germline trimming cut 6 bases from V and 4 bases from J; bases unmatched to any gene: 6. The CDR3 has 13 residues. Germline V gene data show CDR1 as MNHEY and CDR2 as SMNVEV (reference sequence). The CDR3 loop reads CASSQDRAYEQYF. CDR3 bases: TGTGCCAGCAGCCAAGACAGGGCATACGAGCAGTACTTC.

A single count supports this clone. This chain links TRBV10-1 with TRBJ2-7; 10 bases are shared with TRBD2. From germline, CDR1 is WNHNN and CDR2 SYGVQD (reference sequence). Trimming at V came to 6 bases and at J to 3 bases, leaving 8 bases not matched to a gene. This CDR3 is 15 amino acids long. This CDR3 reads CASRLAGSLVYEQYF. Written as DNA, the CDR3 is TGCGCCAGCAGACTAGCGGGGAGCCTGGTCTACGAGCAGTACTTC.

The rearrangement uses TRBV5-5 and TRBJ1-5; D ambiguous. Trimming left V 1 base short and J 2 bases short, with 10 bases between. Per the germline V gene, CDR1 is SGHKS and CDR2 is YYEKEE (reference sequence). The CDR3 has 15 residues. The DNA of the CDR3 is TGTGCCAGCAGCTTGACCGGGAGAGGCAATCAGCCCCAGCATTTT. Translating it yields CASSLTGRGNQPQHF.

This sequence joins TRBV18 and TRBJ2-5; 7 bases match TRBD1. The CDR3 sequence is 14 residues long. V dropped 3 bases and J dropped 3; count of bases not matched to a gene: 4. Germline loops: CDR1 KGHSH, CDR2 LQKENI. CDR3 in DNA: TGTGCCAGCTCACCCAGGGACAGTGAAGAGACCCAGTACTTC. This codes for CASSPRDSEETQYF.

The V and J genes are TRBV7-2 and TRBJ2-7, with D perhaps TRBD2 (6 bases). V was trimmed by 5 bases and J by 1 base, leaving 15 bases between them. The CDR3 spans 15 residues. CDR1 and CDR2 from the germline V gene are SGHTA and FQGNSA. CDR3 DNA sequence: TGTGCCAGCAGCCCCCGGGGGACGGGGTCCTACGAGCAGTACTTC. Residues: CASSPRGTGSYEQYF.

The chain employs TRBV6-2 or TRBV6-3 and TRBJ1-2, with D possibly matching TRBD1 (6 bases). CDR3 length equals 13 residues. Germline-derived CDR1 and CDR2 are MNHEY and SVGEGT. V was trimmed by 2 bases and J by 8 bases, leaving 12 bases between them. The CDR3 DNA follows: TGTGCCAGCAGTTACAAGGGGCAGGGGGGCTACACCTTC. Its translation is CASSYKGQGGYTF.

This clone was detected only once. The chain employs TRBV18 and TRBJ1-1; 8 bases are shared with TRBD1. The J segment lost 1 base and the V segment lost 5 bases, leaving 6 bases of the junction unmatched. Germline-derived CDR1 and CDR2 are KGHSH and LQKENI. The CDR3 covers 15 residues. The CDR3 DNA follows: TGTGCCAGCTCAGCCGAGACAGGGGCGAACACTGAAGCTTTCTTT. Translated: CASSAETGANTEAFF.